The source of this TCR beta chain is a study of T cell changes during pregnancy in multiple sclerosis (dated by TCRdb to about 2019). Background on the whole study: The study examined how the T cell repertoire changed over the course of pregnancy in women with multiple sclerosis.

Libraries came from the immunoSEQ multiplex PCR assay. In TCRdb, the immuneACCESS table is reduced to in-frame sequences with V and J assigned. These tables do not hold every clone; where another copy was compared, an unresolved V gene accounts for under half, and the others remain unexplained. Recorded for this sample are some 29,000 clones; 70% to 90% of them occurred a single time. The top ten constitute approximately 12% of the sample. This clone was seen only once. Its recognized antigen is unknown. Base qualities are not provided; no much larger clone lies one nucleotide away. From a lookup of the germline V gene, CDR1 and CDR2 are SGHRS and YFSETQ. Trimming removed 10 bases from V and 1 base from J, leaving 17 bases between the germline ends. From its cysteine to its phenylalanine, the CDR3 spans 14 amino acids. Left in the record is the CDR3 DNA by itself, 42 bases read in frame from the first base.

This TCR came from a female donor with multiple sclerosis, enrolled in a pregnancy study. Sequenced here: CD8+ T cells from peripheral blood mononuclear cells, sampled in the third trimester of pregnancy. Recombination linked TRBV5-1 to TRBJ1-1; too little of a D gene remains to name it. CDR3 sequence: CASSWSGGNTEAFF. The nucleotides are TGCGCCTCTTCTTGGTCAGGAGGGAACACTGAAGCTTTCTTT.